Reported below is one TCR beta chain. Its cognate antigen is unknown. Sample treatment: about 20 received Ad26.COV2.S at low or high dose, single or two shots; roughly five received placebo; per-sample allocation not given. Day 63 following the first vaccine or placebo injection was when the samples were taken. Within Boston, the person who donated was an adult of 18-55 years. Trimming removed 4 bases at V and 0 bases at J, with 13 bases between. Germline lookup yields CDR1 MNHEY and CDR2 SMNVEV (reference sequence). This CDR3 region has 15 residues. The repertoire was sequenced with immunoSEQ multiplex PCR; TCRdb's copy has only in-frame clones and lacks some. The sample has around 400,000 clones; 80% to 95% are singletons. This sample is drawn from a study of Ad26.COV2.S vaccination and SARS-CoV-2 variants. General observations from the study: Vaccine and placebo recipients had comparable breadth of non-spike TCRs. In TCR breadth and depth analyses, total T cell responses may have been underestimated. The placebo group had lower spike-specific TCR breadth than the vaccine recipients did.

The sample was peripheral blood, taken in a trial of Ad26.COV2.S vaccine versus placebo. This chain uses TRBV27 with TRBJ2-7, with D possibly being TRBD1 (6 bases). The receptor was derived from a person between 18 and 65 years old who received the Ad26.COV2.S COVID-19 vaccine or a placebo. The CDR3 protein is CASSSTTGSSYEQYF. DNA for the CDR3: TGTGCCAGCAGTTCCACTACAGGGAGCTCCTACGAGCAGTACTTC.